These T cell receptor beta chains were read from a single sample in a study of early T cells in non-severe SARS-CoV-2 infection. TCRdb re-analysed the 5' RACE reads in MiXCR, keeping a single row per CDR3 protein. The profile shows tens of thousands of distinct CDR3 sequences, about 12% of them singletons. Sequencing was carried out using whole blood. These receptor sequences come from an adult who was a healthcare worker with PCR-confirmed SARS-CoV-2 infection or an uninfected control (not recorded which). CDR3s include the opening cysteine and the closing phenylalanine or tryptophan. A D gene is named only where the DNA matches it firmly. Clone sizes are given selectively: once, few, many, or a class where the clone is expanded.

length,D,V,size,J,DNA,CDR3
13,.,TRBV6-5,.,TRBJ2-7,TGTGCCAGCAGTTACGTCCTCTCGGGCGAGCAGTACTTC,CASSYVLSGEQYF
15,TRBD1,TRBV20-1,many,TRBJ2-2,TGCAGTGCTAGTGGACAGGGGGCGCGGACCGGGGAGCTGTTTTTT,CSASGQGARTGELFF
15,.,TRBV27,.,TRBJ2-1,TGTGCCAGCAGTTTATCAGATCCTTCCTACAATGAGCAGTTCTTC,CASSLSDPSYNEQFF
10,.,TRBV6-6,many,TRBJ1-1,TGTGCCAGCAGTTTGATGTGGGCTTTCTTT,CASSLMWAFF
15,.,TRBV20-1,many,TRBJ2-2,TGCAGTGCTAGAGTTGGCTGGTCGAACACCGGGGAGCTGTTTTTT,CSARVGWSNTGELFF
15,.,TRBV27,many,TRBJ2-1,TGTGCCAGCAGCCGCACAGCTCCCTCCTACAATGAGCAGTTCTTC,CASSRTAPSYNEQFF
20,TRBD2,TRBV13,many,TRBJ2-3,TGTGCCAGCAGCCGCAGGCCTAGGGCTAGCGGTTTTACTAGCACAGATACGCAGTATTTT,CASSRRPRASGFTSTDTQYF
15,.,TRBV5-1,few,TRBJ2-1,TGCGCCAGCAGCCAGTCCCAGAGCTCCTACAATGAGCAGTTCTTC,CASSQSQSSYNEQFF
15,.,TRBV6-4,few,TRBJ2-4,TGTGCCAGCAGTTTGGACGGAAAAGGGGAAAACATTCAGTACTTC,CASSLDGKGENIQYF
13,.,TRBV5-1,few,TRBJ1-1,TGCGCCAGCAGCTTGGACTGGGACACTGAAGCTTTCTTT,CASSLDWDTEAFF
13,.,TRBV20-1,many,TRBJ2-7,TGCAGTGCCCCGGTCGTCTCCAGCCACGAGCAGTACTTC,CSAPVVSSHEQYF
14,.,TRBV5-4,few,TRBJ2-3,TGTGCCAGCAGCTTTGGCGGAGAGGGAGATACGCAGTATTTT,CASSFGGEGDTQYF
13,.,TRBV30,.,TRBJ1-1,TGTGCCTGGAAGGCCCAGCCGAACACTGAAGCTTTCTTT,CAWKAQPNTEAFF
15,TRBD1,TRBV28,.,TRBJ1-6,TGTGCCAGCAGTTCTCCGGGACAGGGGAGATCACCCCTCCACTTT,CASSSPGQGRSPLHF
14,TRBD2,TRBV29-1,few,TRBJ2-7,TGCAGCGTTGCCAGGCTAGCGGGAGAAGGCGAGCAGTACTTC,CSVARLAGEGEQYF
13,.,TRBV16,.,TRBJ2-7,TGTGCCAGCAGTCCCGGGAGTTCGGTCGAGCAGTACTTC,CASSPGSSVEQYF
15,TRBD2,TRBV19,once,TRBJ2-1,TGTGCCAGTAGTAGCGGGAGCAGTTCCTTCAATGAGCAGTTCTTC,CASSSGSSSFNEQFF
16,TRBD2,TRBV5-4,.,TRBJ2-5,TGTGCCAGCAGCCCTGGACTAGCGGCGGACTGGGGGACCCAGTACTTC,CASSPGLAADWGTQYF
12,TRBD1,TRBV29-1,.,TRBJ1-1,TGCAGCGTCCGGACAGGGCTCACTGAAGCTTTCTTT,CSVRTGLTEAFF
18,TRBD1,TRBV4-1,.,TRBJ1-1,TGCGCCAGCAGCCAAGATAACAGGGGTTTCCTCATGAACACTGAAGCTTTCTTT,CASSQDNRGFLMNTEAFF
13,.,TRBV2,few,TRBJ2-7,TGTGCCAGCAGTGACAGGTACAATGGCGAGCAGTACTTC,CASSDRYNGEQYF
15,TRBD1,TRBV12-3/TRBV12-4,few,TRBJ2-2,TGTGCCAGCAGCCAAGGACAGGGGAACACCGGGGAGCTGTTTTTT,CASSQGQGNTGELFF
14,.,TRBV25-1,many,TRBJ2-3,TGTGCCAGCAGCCCCTCCCTAGGAACAGATACGCAGTATTTT,CASSPSLGTDTQYF
16,TRBD2,TRBV29-1,many,TRBJ2-3,TGCAGCGTTGAATCAGGAAGCGGGAGTTATAAAGATACGCAGTATTTT,CSVESGSGSYKDTQYF
13,.,TRBV12-3/TRBV12-4,few,TRBJ1-2,TGTGCCAGCAGTTTAGGGTGGAACTATGGCTACACCTTC,CASSLGWNYGYTF
16,TRBD1,TRBV19,many,TRBJ1-5,TGTGCCAGTACCTTAAGGACAGGGTATAGCAATCAGCCCCAGCATTTT,CASTLRTGYSNQPQHF
12,.,TRBV20-1,many,TRBJ2-7,TGCAGTGCTAGAGATCCCTACGGGAGCCAGTACTTC,CSARDPYGSQYF
14,.,TRBV11-2,many,TRBJ1-1,TGTGCCAGCAGCTCTGGACTTTGGAACACTGAAGCTTTCTTT,CASSSGLWNTEAFF
13,TRBD1,TRBV28,many,TRBJ2-7,TGTGCCAGCAGTTTGCCAGGGACAGCCCCCGGGGACTTC,CASSLPGTAPGDF
15,TRBD2,TRBV2,medium-sized,TRBJ2-3,TGTGCCAGCAGTCTCACTAGCGGGTACACAGATACGCAGTATTTT,CASSLTSGYTDTQYF
11,.,TRBV19,few,TRBJ2-5,TGTGCCAGTGGAAATCAAGAGACCCAGTACTTC,CASGNQETQYF
15,.,TRBV7-2,many,TRBJ2-1,TGTGCCAGCAGCTATACAGGGAGCTCCTACAATGAGCAGTTCTTC,CASSYTGSSYNEQFF
15,TRBD2,TRBV20-1,many,TRBJ2-7,TGCAGTGCTAGAGATGTCAGCGGGAGGGACTACGAGCAGTACTTC,CSARDVSGRDYEQYF
13,.,TRBV20-1,.,TRBJ2-3,TGCAGTGCCGGTTCTGTCGCCCTTCATACGCAGTATTTT,CSAGSVALHTQYF
14,TRBD1,TRBV19,few,TRBJ2-5,TGTGCCAGTAGTACCAGGGGGCGAAAAGAGACCCAGTACTTC,CASSTRGRKETQYF
13,TRBD1,TRBV20-1,few,TRBJ2-7,TGCAGTGCTAGATACAGGGGGAACTACGAGCAGTACTTC,CSARYRGNYEQYF
16,TRBD1,TRBV28,.,TRBJ2-2,TGTGCCAGCAGTCTCCTCAAGGGGGCGAGGACCGGGGAGCTGTTTTTT,CASSLLKGARTGELFF
14,TRBD1,TRBV19,.,TRBJ1-5,TGTGCCATGACAGGGCCTTATAGCAATCAGCCCCAGCATTTT,CAMTGPYSNQPQHF
15,.,TRBV5-6,many,TRBJ2-7,TGTGCCAGCAGCTCCGGGGGGCTGACGAGGAGAGAGCAGTACTTC,CASSSGGLTRREQYF
12,.,TRBV11-3,many,TRBJ2-2,TGTGCCAGCAGCTTAGAGAGCGGGGAGCTGTTTTTT,CASSLESGELFF
13,.,TRBV4-1,.,TRBJ1-1,TGCGCCAGCAGCCAAGATAGCTGGACTGAAGCTTTCTTT,CASSQDSWTEAFF
13,.,TRBV5-5,.,TRBJ1-1,TGTGCCAGCAGCTTGGCGGGGTTAAACTCGGCTTTCTTT,CASSLAGLNSAFF
16,TRBD1,TRBV7-6,.,TRBJ2-2,TGTGCCAGCAGCAGGAGAGGGACAGGGGGATCCGGGGAGCTGTTTTTT,CASSRRGTGGSGELFF
14,TRBD1,TRBV29-1,few,TRBJ1-5,TGCAGCGTTACCGGGACAGCCAACAATCAGCCCCAGCATTTT,CSVTGTANNQPQHF
13,TRBD1,TRBV12-3/TRBV12-4,few,TRBJ2-5,TGTGCCAGCGCGTACAGGGGGGATGAGACCCAGTACTTC,CASAYRGDETQYF
13,.,TRBV6-6,few,TRBJ2-7,TGTGCCAGCAGTTACCCGGACACGCGCGAGCAGTACTTC,CASSYPDTREQYF
16,TRBD2,TRBV20-1,.,TRBJ2-3,TGCAGTGCTAGCCTGATTACTAGCGGGAGCACAGATACGCAGTATTTT,CSASLITSGSTDTQYF
9,.,TRBV3-1,few,TRBJ2-5,TGTGCCGCGGGCGAGACCCAGTACTTC,CAAGETQYF
14,TRBD2,TRBV19,.,TRBJ2-2,TGTGCCAGTAGTGTAGCGGGAGCGGAGGGGGAGCTGTTTTTT,CASSVAGAEGELFF